A single sample gave rise to the 22 T cell receptor beta chains below, sequenced in a study of somatic mutations in cytotoxic T cells in rheumatoid arthritis. Sequenced by immunoSEQ multiplex PCR; TCRdb stores in-frame clones only, minus some. The sample yields about 8,200 clones, 60% to 80% seen once. Sequenced input: CD8+ T cells sorted from blood. Every receptor here comes from an adult with rheumatoid arthritis.

This clone occurred a few times. This sequence joins TRBV28 and TRBJ2-7; either TRBD1 or TRBD2 may supply D (6 bases each). Germline CDR1 reads MDHEN; CDR2 reads SYDVKM. The CDR3 is 15 residues long. V lost 1 base and J lost 0, with 10 bases in between. The DNA for the CDR3 is TGTGCCAGCAGTTTATTCGGGGGCAGCTCCTACGAGCAGTACTTC. This translates into CASSLFGGSSYEQYF.

The chain uses TRBV7-3 and TRBJ2-1; D could derive from TRBD1 or TRBD2 (5 bases each). V was shortened by 5 bases and J by 7 bases, with 12 bases between the two germline ends. CDR1 is SGHTA and CDR2 is FQGTGA in the germline V gene. The CDR3 totals 13 residues. In nucleotides, the CDR3 is TGTGCCAGCAGCATCGGGGCATGGAATGAGCAGTTCTTC. Amino acids: CASSIGAWNEQFF.

The V and J genes are TRBV4-1 and TRBJ1-2; D not certain. The CDR3 extends over 13 amino acids. Germline loops: CDR1 MGHRA, CDR2 YSYEKL. The V gene lost 1 base and the J gene lost 4 bases, with 7 bases spanning the gap. CDR3 sequence reads: CASSQGSIYGYTF. The DNA for the CDR3 is TGCGCCAGCAGCCAAGGCAGTATCTATGGCTACACCTTC.

The gene calls are TRBV5-4 and TRBJ2-3, with D unresolved. V was trimmed by 0 bases and J by 0 bases, leaving 5 bases between them. Germline-derived CDR1 and CDR2 are SGHNT and YYREEE (reference sequence). The CDR3 totals 14 residues. Written as DNA, the CDR3 is TGTGCCAGCAGCTTGGGGCCTAGCACAGATACGCAGTATTTT. Protein: CASSLGPSTDTQYF. Full variable domain (missing parts from reference TRBV5-4 and TRBJ2-3): ETGVTQSPTHLIKTRGQQVTLRCSSQSGHNTVSWYQQALGQGPQFIFQYYREEENGRGNFPPRFSGLQFPNYSSELNVNALELDDSALYLCASSLGPSTDTQYFGPGTRLTVL.

The rearrangement links TRBV10-2 to TRBJ2-2; D not certain. Germline CDR1 is WSHSY and CDR2 is SAAADI. The CDR3 runs 13 residues. The V end was cut by 2 bases, the J end by 1 base, with 2 bases between. CDR3 coding DNA: TGCGCCAGCAGTGAGCGGAACACCGGGGAGCTGTTTTTT. This sequence encodes CASSERNTGELFF.

The V gene is TRBV4-3, the J gene TRBJ1-2; D gene uncertain. Trimming removed 0 bases at V and 8 bases at J, with 13 bases between. This CDR3 region has 14 residues. Germline V gene data show CDR1 as LGHNA and CDR2 as YSLEER. The CDR3 is CASSQDGEVEGYTF. As DNA, the CDR3 is TGCGCCAGCAGCCAAGACGGGGAAGTGGAGGGCTACACCTTC.

The chain links TRBV6-1 to TRBJ1-1; no clear D. The germline CDR1 and CDR2 sequences are MNHNS and SASEGT. The germline V and J ends were trimmed by 8 bases and 5 bases, with 12 bases remaining between them. The CDR3 is made up of 12 amino acids. The CDR3 DNA sequence: TGTGCCAGCGCCTACAAGAAAACTGAAGCTTTCTTT. Protein product: CASAYKKTEAFF.

This sequence joins TRBV9 and TRBJ2-2, with D perhaps being TRBD1 or TRBD2 (6 bases each). V lost 4 bases and J 1 base, leaving 17 bases between the germline ends. The germline gives CDR1 SGDLS, CDR2 YYNGEE. The CDR3 runs 17 residues. CDR3 amino acids: CASSPDWGAVNTGELFF. The CDR3 region has the DNA TGTGCCAGCAGCCCAGATTGGGGGGCGGTGAACACCGGGGAGCTGTTTTTT.

The rearrangement links TRBV6-5 to TRBJ2-1; D might be TRBD1 or TRBD2, each matching 6 bases. Per germline, CDR1 MNHEY and CDR2 SVGAGI. V lost 8 bases and J 1 base, leaving 12 bases between the germline ends. The CDR3 runs to 14 residues. The CDR3 protein is CASRRGESYNEQFF. The CDR3 DNA follows: TGTGCCAGCCGAAGGGGGGAGTCCTACAATGAGCAGTTCTTC.

The chain has TRBV4-2 and TRBJ2-2; D not certain. CDR1 and CDR2 (germline): LGHNA, YNFKEQ. The CDR3 sequence is 16 residues long. V was cut by 0 bases and J by 4 bases, with 12 bases left in between. CDR3 residues: CASSQEKWAATGELFF. In DNA, the CDR3 is TGTGCCAGCAGCCAAGAAAAATGGGCCGCCACCGGGGAGCTGTTTTTT.

The chain recombines TRBV15 with TRBJ2-3, with D unresolved. With 0 bases removed from V and 5 bases from J, the gap between germline ends came to 9 bases. Germline V gives CDR1 LNHNV, CDR2 YYDKDF (reference sequence). The CDR3 extends over 14 amino acids. CDR3 residues: CATSREESVDTQYF. DNA for the CDR3: TGTGCCACCAGCAGAGAAGAATCGGTAGATACGCAGTATTTT.

The chain uses TRBV6-4 and TRBJ2-1; weak D call: TRBD2 (7 bases). V was cut by 0 bases and J by 2 bases, with 8 bases left in between. CDR1 and CDR2 from the germline V gene are MRHNA and SNTAGT. The CDR3 is 15 amino acids. The CDR3 spells CASSDSGGAYNEQFF. In nucleotides, the CDR3 is TGTGCCAGCAGTGACTCAGGGGGGGCCTACAATGAGCAGTTCTTC.

This clone appeared once. J is TRBJ2-7 and V is TRBV28, with D perhaps TRBD2 (5 bases). The CDR3 is 16 residues long. V dropped 2 bases and J dropped 2 bases, with 16 bases sitting between them. Germline V lookup: CDR1 MDHEN, CDR2 SYDVKM. This CDR3 reads CASSLVLAQFPYEQYF. CDR3 nucleotide sequence: TGTGCCAGCAGTTTAGTCCTAGCCCAATTTCCCTACGAGCAGTACTTC.

This clone was seen more than once but under ten times. The chain carries TRBV27 and TRBJ2-2; D is perhaps TRBD1 or TRBD2 (5 bases each). This CDR3 has 14 amino acids. Germline V gene lookup returns CDR1 MNHEY and CDR2 SMNVEV (reference sequence). V was cut by 3 bases and J by 7 bases, with 12 bases left in between. In DNA form, the CDR3 reads TGTGCCAGCAGTTTGGGGAGAGGGGTCGGGGAGCTGTTTTTT. It is translated as CASSLGRGVGELFF.

By proportion, this clone is large. The chain recombines TRBV28 with TRBJ1-4; D might be TRBD1 (6 bases). The length of the CDR3 is 15 residues. Germline V gene sequence: CDR1 MDHEN, CDR2 SYDVKM. V gave up 3 bases and J gave up 3 bases, with 11 bases separating them. CDR3 sequence: CASSFSGGPNEKLFF. For the CDR3, the DNA is TGTGCCAGCAGTTTCTCGGGGGGGCCTAATGAAAAACTGTTTTTT.

The rearrangement joins TRBV5-6 to TRBJ2-1; TRBD2 matches at 9 bases. CDR3 length: 15 amino acids. The germline gives CDR1 SGHDT, CDR2 YYEEEE. V was clipped by 1 base and J by 4 bases; unmatched bases: 3. CDR3 in amino acids: CASSLNSGGYNEQFF. Written as DNA, the CDR3 is TGTGCCAGCAGCTTGAATAGCGGGGGTTACAATGAGCAGTTCTTC. Full variable domain (outside the CDR3, taken from reference TRBV5-6 and TRBJ2-1): DAGVTQSPTHLIKTRGQQVTLRCSPKSGHDTVSWYQQALGQGPQFIFQYYEEEERQRGNFPDRFSGHQFPNYSSELNVNALLLGDSALYLCASSLNSGGYNEQFFGPGTRLTVL.

J is TRBJ2-3 and V is TRBV28, with D maybe TRBD1 (5 bases). V was pared by 7 bases and J by 4 bases, with 9 bases between. CDR1 is MDHEN, CDR2 SYDVKM, per germline. CDR3 length: 12 amino acids. CDR3 protein: CASKRGSDTQYF. The CDR3 DNA sequence: TGTGCCAGCAAAAGGGGCTCAGATACGCAGTATTTT.

J is TRBJ1-1 and V is TRBV6-5, with D perhaps matching TRBD1 (5 bases). Looked up from germline, CDR1 is MNHEY and CDR2 is SVGAGI. This CDR3 has 13 residues. Deletions cut 5 bases from V and 1 base from J, with 8 bases between. The DNA of the CDR3 is TGTGCCAGCAGTAGGGACGGGAACACTGAAGCTTTCTTT. Its protein product is CASSRDGNTEAFF.

This chain joins TRBV7-6 and TRBJ2-1; the D call may be TRBD1 or TRBD2 (7 bases each). The CDR3 extends over 14 amino acids. Trimming stripped 5 bases from V and 5 bases from J, with 13 bases between. Germline V gene data show CDR1 as SGHVS and CDR2 as FNYEAQ. CDR3 sequence: CASSPGGGHNEQFF. The CDR3 DNA sequence: TGTGCCAGCAGCCCAGGGGGAGGGCACAATGAGCAGTTCTTC.

This clone was counted once. This chain uses TRBV19 with TRBJ1-1; no clear D gene. Germline assignment: CDR1 LNHDA and CDR2 SQIVND (reference sequence). Trimming cost V 3 bases and J 3 bases, with 5 bases left between them. CDR3 length: 12 residues. The CDR3 bases are TGTGCCAGTAGTATTCTGGACACTGAAGCTTTCTTT. Its protein is CASSILDTEAFF.

The V gene is TRBV5-6, the J gene TRBJ2-7; 8 positions agree with TRBD1. Germline lookup yields CDR1 SGHDT and CDR2 YYEEEE. The CDR3 has 14 amino acids. V lost 0 bases to trimming and J lost 4 bases; unmatched junction nucleotides: 3. Here the CDR3 reads CASSLGTGFYEQYF. CDR3 nucleotides: TGTGCCAGCAGCTTGGGGACAGGGTTTTACGAGCAGTACTTC.

Sample share makes this clone medium-sized (0.01 to 0.1%). The rearrangement joins TRBV7-6 to TRBJ2-3; TRBD2 matches at 9 bases. After removal of 1 base from V and 5 bases from J, the junction contained 7 bases not matched to a gene. Germline V gene data show CDR1 as SGHVS and CDR2 as FNYEAQ. This CDR3 region has 16 residues. Here the CDR3 DNA reads TGTGCCAGCAGCTTAGAAGCGGGGGGTGTGGTAGATACGCAGTATTTT. Translating gives CASSLEAGGVVDTQYF.